This entry features one T cell receptor (beta chain) sequence. The antigen is unknown. These data belong to a study of T cells in Graves' hyperthyroidism and ophthalmopathy. General observations from the study: In simple terms, a model built on 13 V-J features told ophthalmopathy apart from stable hyperthyroidism.

RNA transcripts served as the template for amplifying TCR beta CDR3 regions. Using the HTBI primer set, a first-round RT-PCR was run on the TCR CDR3. One entry per CDR3 protein results from TCRdb running MiXCR on the multiplex PCR reads. The table lists 550,000 to 700,000 distinct CDR3 sequences, under 60% of them singletons, with under 20% in the top ten. The CDR3 totals 14 residues. V lost 1 base to trimming and J lost 4 bases, with 11 bases between them. The germline V gene has CDR1 SGHRS and CDR2 YFSETQ. Uncontrolled infection, other autoimmune disease, pregnancy or lactation led to exclusion. The chain combines TRBV5-1 with TRBJ1-1; D gene ambiguous. The TCR was taken from an adult woman with Graves' disease, either hyperthyroidism or ophthalmopathy (not recorded which). The sequenced sample was peripheral blood or thyroid tissue (not recorded which). CDR3 sequence: CASSLSTEGTEAFF. Here the CDR3 DNA reads TGCGCCAGCAGCTTGTCTACAGAGGGCACTGAAGCTTTCTTT.